These T cell receptor beta chains were read from a single sample in a study of tumor and adjacent non-tumor tissue in lung cancer. TCRdb re-called the multiplex PCR reads through MiXCR, storing one row per CDR3 protein. The sample includes about 110,000 distinct CDR3 sequences, 50% to 70% seen only once; the top ten take 15% to 20%. Specimen: distant non-tumor lung tissue. All receptors come from a man between 60 and 75 years old with non-small cell lung cancer. Each CDR3 is given with its conserved first and last residue. D genes are given only for firm matches. Expanded clones are given a class, and other clones once, few, many or no size at all.

V	size	J	length	D	CDR3	DNA
TRBV10-1	.	TRBJ2-2	16	.	CAGNEGGNANTGELFF	TGCGCCGGCAATGAGGGTGGAAACGCGAACACCGGGGAGCTGTTTTTT
TRBV4-1	once	TRBJ2-3	15	.	CASSQERPNTNTQYF	TGCGCCAGCAGCCAAGAACGGCCAAACACAAATACGCAGTATTTT
TRBV15	once	TRBJ2-7	13	.	CATSGGPLYEQYF	TGTGCCACCAGCGGTGGTCCTCTCTACGAGCAGTACTTC
TRBV6-5	.	TRBJ2-5	14	.	CANSNGLFQETQYF	TGTGCCAACAGTAACGGACTGTTCCAAGAGACTCAGTACTTC
TRBV20-1	once	TRBJ2-5	14	.	CSATHPARREIQYF	TGCAGTGCTACCCACCCGGCTAGGAGGGAGATCCAGTACTTC
TRBV4-3	.	TRBJ2-1	18	.	CTSSQDPWGPGRNNEQFF	TGCACCAGCAGCCAAGACCCCTGGGGCCCGGGAAGGAACAATGAGCAGTTTTTC
TRBV11-2	many	TRBJ2-7	16	TRBD2	CASSPPKAGATYEQYF	TGTGCCAGCAGCCCCCCGAAAGCGGGGGCGACGTACGAGCAGTACTTC
TRBV20-1	.	TRBJ2-1	16	TRBD2	CSARPQLAGGPNEQFF	TGCAGTGCTAGACCCCAACTAGCGGGAGGGCCCAATGAGCAGTTCTTC
TRBV20-1	many	TRBJ1-1	13	.	CSAPSSGGTEAFF	TGCAGTGCTCCCTCGTCGGGCGGCACTGAAGCTTTCTTT
TRBV29-1	many	TRBJ1-1	10	.	CSAWGTEAFF	TGCAGCGCCTGGGGGACTGAAGCTTTCTTT
TRBV29-1	.	TRBJ2-5	11	.	CSARQQGTQCF	TGCAGCGCCCGGCAACAAGGGACCCAGTGCTTC
TRBV5-6	.	TRBJ1-6	15	.	CASSLAVARNLPLHF	TGTGCCAGCAGCTTGGCAGTGGCACGAAATTTACCCCTCCACTTT
TRBV28	.	TRBJ1-5	19	.	CANSLLILGNINSNQPQHF	TGTGCCAACAGTTTATTGATTTTGGGCAATATCAATAGCAATCAGCCCCAGCATTTT
TRBV11-2	.	TRBJ2-4	19	TRBD2	CVSSEEGTSGALSKNIQYF	TGTGTCAGCAGTGAAGAAGGTACTAGCGGGGCATTATCCAAAAACATTCAGTACTTC
TRBV12-3/TRBV12-4	.	TRBJ2-1	13	.	CASSLQPANEQFF	TGTGCCAGCAGTTTACAGCCAGCTAATGAGCAGTTCTTC
TRBV4-3	.	TRBJ2-2	17	TRBD2	CASSKAFGGRSTGKLFF	TGCGCCAGCAGCAAAGCGTTCGGCGGGAGGAGCACCGGGAAGCTGTTTTTT
TRBV6-5	.	TRBJ1-1	13	TRBD1	CASTRQGGTESFF	TGTGCCAGCACCCGACAGGGAGGTACTGAATCATTCTTT
TRBV12-3/TRBV12-4	many	TRBJ2-2	14	.	CASSLSRDTGELFF	TGTGCCAGCAGTCTCTCGCGGGACACCGGGGAGCTGTTTTTT
TRBV14	many	TRBJ2-5	14	TRBD1	CASSQNRGSETQYF	TGTGCCAGCAGCCAAAACAGGGGCTCGGAGACCCAGTACTTC
TRBV18	.	TRBJ2-3	14	.	CASSPRGGTDTQYF	TGTGCCAGCTCACCACGGGGTGGGACAGATACGCAGTATTTT
TRBV5-6	.	TRBJ1-5	14	.	CASSLSGVGQSQHF	TGCGCCAGCAGCTTGTCGGGGGTGGGGCAGTCCCAGCATTTT
TRBV6-5	many	TRBJ1-1	13	.	CASSYLTRNEAFF	TGTGCCAGCAGTTACTTAACACGCAATGAAGCTTTCTTT
TRBV29-1	.	TRBJ2-3	13	.	CIVEQAPIYMQYF	TGCATCGTTGAACAGGCCCCGATTTATATGCAGTATTTT
TRBV12-3/TRBV12-4	few	TRBJ2-5	11	.	CANSGIGTAVF	TGTGCCAACAGTGGAATCGGGACGGCCGTCTTC
TRBV28	.	TRBJ1-6	14	TRBD1	CASSWGQDHSPLHF	TGTGCCAGCAGTTGGGGACAGGACCATTCACCCCTCCACTTT
TRBV7-2	.	TRBJ1-4	16	.	CASSLSSIATNEKLFF	TGTGCCAGCAGCTTATCTTCGATAGCAACTAATGAAAAACTGTTTTTT
TRBV11-2	.	TRBJ2-3	13	.	CAGSFESGDTQYF	TGTGCCGGCAGCTTTGAGTCTGGAGATACTCAGTATTTT
TRBV6-5	.	TRBJ2-5	14	TRBD1	CGSSYRGRQGTQYF	TGTGGCAGCAGTTACAGGGGGCGCCAAGGGACCCAGTACTTC